This TCR beta chain appears in the sequencing data of a study of beta chain features in type 1 diabetes. Study results and limitations: Researchers could not determine here whether HLA type influences TCRB rearrangement. Type 1 diabetes patients had fewer VDJ junction insertions and more deletions.

Of the isolated RNA, all was reverse transcribed, and so the sequenced material was expressed TCRB transcripts. This table comes from immunoSEQ multiplex PCR, and its TCRdb copy is limited to in-frame clones, with some not included. The table has 250,000 to 400,000 clones, approximately 14% seen once. CD4+ cells of the naive, central memory, regulatory and stem cell-like memory types were sorted via CD45RO/CCR7/CD25/CD127/CD95/CD27. This clone was found a few times. Its antigen is undetermined. The TCR was taken from a man aged 25-45 years in good health. Specimen: central memory CD4+ T cells from blood.

The chain's CDR3 is CACMGQAVFGNTIYF. CDR3 nucleotide sequence: TGTGCCTGCATGGGACAGGCGGTCTTTGGAAACACCATATATTTT. This chain uses TRBV30 with TRBJ1-3; 8 bases are a match to TRBD1. The CDR3 totals 15 residues. J gave up 3 bases and V 6 bases, and 10 bases lay outside the gene matches. Germline values: CDR1 GTSNPN, CDR2 SVGIG (reference sequence).